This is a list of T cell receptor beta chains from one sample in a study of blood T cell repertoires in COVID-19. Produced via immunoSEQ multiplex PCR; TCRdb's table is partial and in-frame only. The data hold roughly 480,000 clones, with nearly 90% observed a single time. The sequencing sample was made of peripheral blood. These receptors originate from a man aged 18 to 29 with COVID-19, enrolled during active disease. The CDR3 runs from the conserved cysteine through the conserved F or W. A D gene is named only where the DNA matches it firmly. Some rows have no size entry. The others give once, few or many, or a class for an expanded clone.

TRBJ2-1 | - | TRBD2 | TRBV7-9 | CASIPGLAGVYNEQFF | TGTGCCAGCATCCCCGGACTAGCGGGAGTTTACAATGAGCAGTTCTTC
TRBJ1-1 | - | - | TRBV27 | CASALMVETVNTEAFF | TGTGCCAGCGCCCTTATGGTTGAGACAGTAAACACTGAAGCTTTCTTT
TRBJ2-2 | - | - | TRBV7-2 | CASSLGRGSGELFF | TGTGCCAGCAGCCTCGGCAGGGGTTCAGGGGAGCTGTTTTTT
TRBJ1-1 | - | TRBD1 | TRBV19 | CASNLQGGTEAFF | TGTGCCAGTAATCTTCAGGGGGGTACTGAAGCTTTCTTT
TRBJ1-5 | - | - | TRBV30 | CAWSVRGHMTYSNQPQHF | TGTGCCTGGAGTGTACGGGGACACATGACTTATAGCAATCAGCCCCAGCATTTT
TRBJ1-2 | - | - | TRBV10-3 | CAISELQGNYGYTF | TGTGCCATCAGTGAGCTTCAGGGTAACTATGGCTACACCTTC
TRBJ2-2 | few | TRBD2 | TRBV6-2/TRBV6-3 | CASSYDERLAGSSGELFF | TGTGCCAGCAGTTACGATGAGCGGCTAGCGGGGTCGTCCGGGGAGCTGTTTTTT
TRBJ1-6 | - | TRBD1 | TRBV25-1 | CASRRTGGESPLHF | TGTGCCAGCAGACGGACAGGGGGAGAATCACCCCTCCACTTT
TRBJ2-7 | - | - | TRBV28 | CASELGGRNEQYF | TGTGCCAGCGAGCTGGGGGGGCGAAACGAGCAGTACTTC
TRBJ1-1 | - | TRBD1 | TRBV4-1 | CASSQVKGATEAFF | TGCGCCAGCAGCCAAGTGAAGGGGGCCACTGAAGCTTTCTTT
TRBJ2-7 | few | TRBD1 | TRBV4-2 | CASSPTGTGYYEQYF | TGTGCCAGCAGCCCCACCGGGACAGGGTACTACGAGCAGTACTTC
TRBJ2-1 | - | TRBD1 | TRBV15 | CATSSQGQGITYYNEQFF | TGTGCCACCAGCTCCCAGGGACAGGGAATCACCTACTACAATGAGCAGTTCTTC
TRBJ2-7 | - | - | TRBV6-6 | CASSPTWGGSSYEQYF | TGTGCCAGCAGCCCCACTTGGGGGGGCTCATCCTACGAGCAGTACTTC
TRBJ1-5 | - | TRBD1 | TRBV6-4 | CASSEPRCGQGHGNQPQHF | TGTGCCAGCAGTGAGCCCCGGTGTGGACAGGGGCATGGCAATCAGCCCCAGCATTTT
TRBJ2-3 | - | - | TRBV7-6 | CASSRASDTQYF | TGTGCCAGCAGCCGAGCTTCAGATACGCAGTATTTT
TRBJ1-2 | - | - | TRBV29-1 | CSVPRAGGASSDNYGYTF | TGCAGCGTGCCCAGGGCTGGGGGCGCTTCCTCTGATAACTATGGCTACACCTTC